This T cell receptor (beta chain) is from a study of blood T cell repertoires in COVID-19. Turning to the study itself: Specimens from acute and convalescent COVID-19 originated in the United States, Italy and Spain.

Repertoires were generated with immunoSEQ multiplex PCR, while TCRdb's copy carries only in-frame clones and drops some. The sample holds some 400,000 clones; roughly 86% are singletons and the top ten take 1.1%. Only one count was recorded for this clone. The CDR3 contains 19 residues. The germline gives CDR1 KGHSH, CDR2 LQKENI. V was pared by 1 base and J by 0 bases, with 10 bases of the junction left unmatched. The sequence was obtained from a human donor with acute or convalescent COVID-19. The donor label of this sample is uncertain. The sequencing sample was made of peripheral blood. This rearrangement joins TRBV18 to TRBJ2-1; 9 nucleotides align to TRBD1. The CDR3 protein is CASSPRTGARTSSYNEQFF. CDR3 nucleotide sequence: TGTGCCAGCTCACCACGGACAGGGGCGCGAACTAGCTCCTACAATGAGCAGTTCTTC.